A selection of T cell receptor beta chains follows, all from one sample in a study of T cell responses to AZD1222 COVID-19 vaccine. The method was immunoSEQ multiplex PCR; TCRdb's version includes in-frame clones alone and lacks a portion of them. In the table there are about 160,000 clones, approximately 93% of which are singletons. The starting material was peripheral blood, obtained on day 0 of AZD1222 vaccination. The origin of the receptors is an adult in good health. CDR3s include the opening cysteine and the closing phenylalanine or tryptophan. D genes are given only for firm matches. Clone size appears in some rows only: once, few, many, or a class for an expanded clone.

>.|TRBV18|TRBD1
CASSPPGTGEAKNIQYF
>.|TRBV19|TRBD1
CASSIARGRGTEAFF
>.|TRBV11-2|.
CASSSQGGTQYF
>.|TRBV5-1|.
CASWWGVNQNSPLHF
>.|TRBV27|.
CASSLEGSSGNTIYF
>.|TRBV5-1|TRBD1
CASSSEQGRTEAFF
>.|TRBV9|.
CASSPSLDTQYF
>.|TRBV5-8|.
CASSLGARRVNYGYTF
>.|TRBV5-1|TRBD1
CASSPGQADNEKLFF
>.|TRBV5-1|.
CASSLSTDTQYF
>.|TRBV19|.
CASIKTENTGELFF
>.|TRBV3-1/TRBV3-2|.
CASSQAGSGNTIYF
>.|TRBV5-1|.
CASSYGDTEAFF
>.|TRBV29-1|.
CSVVDRTGNYGYTF
>.|TRBV25-1|.
CASSGSDRNNPPLHF
>.|TRBV11-2|TRBD2
CASSISGGTYNEQFF
>.|TRBV27|.
CASSLDSSYNEQFF
>.|TRBV9|.
CASTNSGANVLTF
>.|TRBV9|.
CASSVQVGGTANEQFF
>.|TRBV19|.
CASSGEKLFF
>.|TRBV19|.
CASSITGAYGYTF
>.|TRBV19|TRBD1
CASTPRGTGANVLTF
>.|TRBV7-2|TRBD1
CASSLQGQGPSFYNEQFF
>.|TRBV10-2|.
CASSRTDYEQYF
>.|TRBV11-2|.
CASSLDPGRSPLHF
>.|TRBV14|.
CASSQLPRQTQYF
>.|TRBV27|TRBD1
CASSRGTVNQPQHF
>.|TRBV7-3|.
CASSLWGGASNQPQHF
>.|TRBV19|.
CASSIEARPYSNQPQHF
>.|TRBV28|TRBD1
CASSPSDRGRGELFF
>.|TRBV18|.
CASSPGGSNQPQHF
>.|TRBV5-5|.
CASSLSAQETQYF
>.|TRBV11-2|.
CASSLGVGGTDTQYF
>.|TRBV5-1|TRBD1
CASSLEGQGWDEQFF
>.|TRBV7-9|TRBD1
CASSARDRVHEQYF
>.|TRBV19|.
CASRHNSYNSPLHF
>.|TRBV12-3/TRBV12-4|.
CASSFVEDSPLHF
>.|TRBV30|.
CAWSRDLGYGYTF
>.|TRBV6-5|.
CASSQRGFEQFF
>.|TRBV2|.
CASSDRLSGANVLTF
>.|TRBV24-1|.
CATSGGRGSSYNEQFF
>few|TRBV7-2|TRBD1
CASSFLPGQGEADTQYF
>.|TRBV18|.
CASSRLRVPFF
>.|TRBV7-9|.
CASSLWDVAYEQYF
>once|TRBV9|TRBD1
CASSVKLGGGQGDQPQHF
>.|TRBV21-1|.
CARPPNPQSLETQYF
>.|TRBV19|TRBD2
CASSRAPSGGADEQFF
>.|TRBV7-2|.
CASSLMLATVTGELFF
>.|TRBV10-3|.
CAISELVAQNTGELFF
>.|TRBV28|.
CASSLPPGTNTEAFF
>few|TRBV15|.
CATSTKSSRGEQYF
>.|TRBV19|.
CASSIVAAENNEQFF
>.|TRBV3-1/TRBV3-2|.
CASSQDRTVPLNEQYF
>.|TRBV2|TRBD1
CASRGTVSNQPQHF
>.|TRBV24-1|.
CATSDPRTFGPVQYF
>.|TRBV2|.
CAGAGGDYGYTF
>.|TRBV5-8|TRBD1
CASSLAVQGAGYTF
>.|TRBV28|TRBD2
CASSSGEGQFF
>.|TRBV28|.
CASSLTWDTEAFF